The entry that follows covers one T cell receptor (beta chain) sequence. This record belongs to a study of T cell changes during pregnancy in multiple sclerosis. Here immunoSEQ multiplex PCR was the method, and the copy in TCRdb shows in-frame clones only, minus some. The data show just under 45,000 clones, 92% seen once. Trimming removed 3 bases from V and 0 bases from J, with 12 bases in between. Germline values: CDR1 LNHDA, CDR2 SQIVND (reference sequence). CDR3 length: 17 residues. Sequenced material: CD4+ T cells from peripheral blood mononuclear cells, taken in the first trimester of pregnancy. This TCR was sampled from a female donor with multiple sclerosis, enrolled in a pregnancy study. This chain connects TRBV19 to TRBJ2-6; no definite D call. The CDR3 DNA is TGTGCCAGTAGTATTTATTACAGAAGCTCTGGGGCCAACGTCCTGACTTTC. Its protein is CASSIYYRSSGANVLTF.